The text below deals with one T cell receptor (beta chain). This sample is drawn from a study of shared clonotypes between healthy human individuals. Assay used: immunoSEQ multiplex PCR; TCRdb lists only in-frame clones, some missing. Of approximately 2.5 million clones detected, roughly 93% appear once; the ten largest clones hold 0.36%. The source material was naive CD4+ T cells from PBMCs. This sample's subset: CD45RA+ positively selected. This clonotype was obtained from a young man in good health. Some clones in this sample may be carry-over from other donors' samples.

For the CDR3, the DNA is TGTGCCAGCAGCTCGGCCGGGACATGGGCCTACGAGCAGTACTTC. Encoded protein: CASSSAGTWAYEQYF. The genes are TRBV7-9 and TRBJ2-7; D is perhaps TRBD1 (6 bases). The CDR3 totals 15 residues. Germline CDR1 SEHNR, CDR2 FQNEAQ (reference sequence). The V and J ends lost 4 bases and 2 bases respectively, with 15 bases between them.